The 31 T cell receptor beta chains below come from one sample, sequenced in a study of PD-L1 blockade in urothelial cancer. TCRdb's table, derived via immunoSEQ multiplex PCR, lists solely in-frame clones and lacks some. The table records 120,000 or so clones, roughly 83% of them present only once. The time point here: peripheral blood 6 weeks after treatment start. The sequences come from PBMCs, collected around atezolizumab (anti-PD-L1) treatment. The receptors originated from a man between 50 and 59 years old with urothelial cancer.

V gene TRBV5-1 combines with J gene TRBJ1-4; a possible D gene is TRBD1 (6 bases). The ends were cut back, 5 bases at V and 8 bases at J, with 10 bases in the middle. The CDR3 spans 12 residues. In germline, CDR1 is SGHRS, CDR2 YFSETQ. The CDR3 spells CASSPGAEKLFF. For the CDR3, the DNA is TGCGCCAGCAGTCCAGGGGCCGAAAAACTGTTTTTT.

This chain links TRBV27 with TRBJ2-7; D call uncertain. This CDR3 is 13 amino acids long. V lost 6 bases and J lost 6, with 15 bases in between. Germline V gene sequence: CDR1 MNHEY, CDR2 SMNVEV (reference sequence). The chain's CDR3 is CASRPSGSGEQYF. Written as DNA, the CDR3 is TGTGCCAGCAGACCATCCGGGTCCGGCGAGCAGTACTTC.

The V gene is TRBV27, the J gene TRBJ1-5; D is perhaps TRBD1 (6 bases). Trimming removed 5 bases at V and 6 bases at J, with 17 bases between. Per germline, CDR1 MNHEY and CDR2 SMNVEV (reference sequence). This CDR3 spans 15 amino acids. The CDR3 spells CASSLQRGLGQPQHF. For the CDR3, the DNA is TGTGCCAGCAGTCTCCAAAGGGGGTTGGGTCAGCCCCAGCATTTT.

The rearrangement joins TRBV19 to TRBJ2-7, with TRBD1 as a possible D gene (6 bases). CDR1 is LNHDA and CDR2 is SQIVND in the germline V gene (reference sequence). Trimming shortened V by 3 bases and J by 2 bases, and 20 bases separated the two germline ends. This CDR3 has 17 amino acids. Here the CDR3 DNA reads TGTGCCAGTAGTATTATTGCAGGGGTCAAATTGGCCTACGAGCAGTACTTC. The encoded protein is CASSIIAGVKLAYEQYF.

CDR3 region: CASSQEQETQYF. CDR3 coding DNA: TGTGCCAGCAGCCAAGAACAGGAGACCCAGTACTTC. The chain has TRBV4-2 and TRBJ2-5; D unresolved. This CDR3 has 12 residues. V gave up 0 bases and J gave up 5 bases, with 4 bases separating them. Germline V gives CDR1 LGHNA, CDR2 YNFKEQ.

V usage is TRBV5-1 and J usage is TRBJ1-3, with D uncertain. Germline CDR1 and CDR2: SGHRS and YFSETQ. The V gene lost 7 bases and the J gene lost 0 bases, with 5 bases spanning the gap. The CDR3 totals 12 residues. CDR3 in amino acids: CASSVSGNTIYF. For the CDR3, the DNA is TGCGCCAGCTCGGTCTCTGGAAACACCATATATTTT.

This rearrangement joins TRBV23-1 to TRBJ2-5; 11 nucleotides line up with TRBD1. TRBV23-1 is an open reading frame, and its role is uncertain. V was clipped by 2 bases and J by 4 bases; unmatched bases: 3. This CDR3 has 15 residues. The CDR3: CASSQGTGGRETQYF. The CDR3 region has the DNA TGCGCCAGCAGTCAAGGGACAGGGGGGAGAGAGACCCAGTACTTC.

J is TRBJ1-2 and V is TRBV7-9; D may be TRBD1 (5 bases). Germline V gene data show CDR1 as SEHNR and CDR2 as FQNEAQ (reference sequence). The CDR3 sequence is 14 residues long. V was trimmed by 5 bases and J by 6 bases, leaving 16 bases between them. CDR3 region: CASSPGGEADGYTF. The DNA of the CDR3 is TGTGCCAGCAGCCCAGGAGGGGAAGCGGATGGCTACACCTTC.

This chain links TRBV30 with TRBJ2-5; 11 bases fit TRBD1. V lost 2 bases, J lost 1 base, and 3 bases stayed unmatched. The length of the CDR3 is 15 residues. Germline V lookup: CDR1 GTSNPN, CDR2 SVGIG (reference sequence). The DNA of the CDR3 is TGTGCCTGGAGTAGCGGGACAGGGGGCCAAGAGACCCAGTACTTC. The encoded protein is CAWSSGTGGQETQYF.

The J gene is TRBJ2-5, the V gene TRBV7-9; a possible D gene is TRBD2 (5 bases). V lost 5 bases and J lost 4, with 11 bases in between. This CDR3 is built from 13 residues. Germline loops: CDR1 SEHNR, CDR2 FQNEAQ (reference sequence). The CDR3 protein is CASSRSGGETQYF. For the CDR3, the DNA is TGTGCCAGCAGCCGGAGCGGCGGAGAGACCCAGTACTTC.

The V gene is TRBV13, the J gene TRBJ1-1; D perhaps matches TRBD1 (6 bases). V lost 5 bases to trimming and J lost 3 bases, with 13 bases between them. Germline V gives CDR1 PRHDT, CDR2 FYEKMQ (reference sequence). The CDR3 length is 14 residues. The CDR3 sequence is CASSVTDRHTEAFF. The CDR3 DNA follows: TGTGCCAGCAGCGTAACGGACAGACACACTGAAGCTTTCTTT.

The CDR3 DNA sequence: TGTGCCAGCTCAAGCGACAGGGATCCCAACTATGGCTACACCTTC. Protein product: CASSSDRDPNYGYTF. This sequence joins TRBV18 and TRBJ1-2; 7 bases are shared with TRBD1. With 5 bases clipped from V and 2 bases from J, the junction kept 8 bases outside the gene matches. This CDR3 comprises 15 residues. The V gene's germline CDR1 is KGHSH and CDR2 LQKENI.

J is TRBJ2-1 and V is TRBV30; 13 bases match TRBD2. Looked up from germline, CDR1 is GTSNPN and CDR2 is SVGIG (reference sequence). J was trimmed by 6 bases and V by 0 bases; bases with no gene match: 2. The CDR3 has 15 amino acids. CDR3 sequence (DNA): TGTGCCTGGAGTGTCGGACTAGCGGGAGTCAATGAGCAGTTCTTC. It is translated as CAWSVGLAGVNEQFF.

V gene TRBV11-2 combines with J gene TRBJ1-1, with 8 bases matching TRBD1. Germline trimming cut 5 bases from V and 2 bases from J; bases unmatched to any gene: 7. The germline CDR1 and CDR2 sequences are SGHAT and FQNNGV. The CDR3 totals 15 residues. The CDR3 sequence is CASSVSSGGNTEAFF. In DNA form, the CDR3 reads TGTGCCAGCAGCGTATCATCAGGGGGCAACACTGAAGCTTTCTTT. Full variable domain (rest looked up from reference TRBV11-2 and TRBJ1-1): EAGVAQSPRYKIIEKRQSVAFWCNPISGHATLYWYQQILGQGPKLLIQFQNNGVVDDSQLPKDRFSAERLKGVDSTLKIQPAKLEDSAVYLCASSVSSGGNTEAFFGQGTRLTVV.

J is TRBJ2-7 and V is TRBV7-3, with 8 bases that match TRBD2. This CDR3 is built from 16 residues. Per germline, CDR1 SGHTA and CDR2 FQGTGA. The trim removed 5 bases at V and 3 bases at J, leaving 12 bases unmatched. Here the CDR3 reads CASSPPGERECYEQYF. In DNA, the CDR3 is TGTGCCAGCAGCCCCCCCGGGGAGCGGGAGTGCTACGAGCAGTACTTC.

The CDR3 region is CASSVSGTGTGNTIYF. CDR3 DNA: TGTGCCAGCAGCGTATCCGGGACAGGGACCGGAAACACCATATATTTT. The V and J genes are TRBV9 and TRBJ1-3, with 9 positions matching TRBD1. CDR3 length: 16 residues. Unmatched junction bases numbered 6, after V lost 1 base and J lost 4 bases. CDR1 and CDR2 from the germline V gene are SGDLS and YYNGEE.

This clone was seen a handful of times. The chain has TRBV21-1 and TRBJ1-5; TRBD1 reflects the table's D call only, with no check against the DNA. TRBV21-1 has pseudogene status. This CDR3 has 14 amino acids. Here the CDR3 DNA reads TGTGCCAGCAGGATAGAAAGGGGAAATCAGCCCCAGCATTTT. As protein: CASRIERGNQPQHF.

The CDR3 is CASDGTSGNEQFF. The CDR3 DNA reads as TGCGCCAGCGACGGGACTAGCGGCAATGAGCAGTTCTTC. The J gene is TRBJ2-1, the V gene TRBV10-1; 11 bases line up with TRBD2. CDR1 is WNHNN and CDR2 is SYGVQD in the germline V gene (reference sequence). With V trimmed by 8 bases and J by 6 bases, 3 bases remained unmatched. There are 13 residues in the CDR3.

The rearrangement links TRBV7-2 to TRBJ2-5; D possibly corresponds to TRBD2 (7 bases). Germline lookup yields CDR1 SGHTA and CDR2 FQGNSA. The CDR3 extends over 14 amino acids. The V gene lost 5 bases and the J gene lost 7 bases, with 17 bases spanning the gap. The CDR3 DNA reads as TGTGCCAGCAGCGGAGGGGGGGGCGCAGTGACCCAGTACTTC. As protein: CASSGGGGAVTQYF.

The gene calls are TRBV5-6 and TRBJ2-2; D perhaps matches TRBD2 (6 bases). The V end lost 2 bases, the J end lost 3 bases, and 14 bases lay between the germline ends. The CDR3 has 16 residues. From germline, CDR1 is SGHDT and CDR2 YYEEEE. Here the CDR3 reads CASSFFAGLDTGELFF. CDR3 coding DNA: TGTGCCAGCAGCTTTTTTGCGGGATTGGACACCGGGGAGCTGTTTTTT. Full variable domain (remainder filled in from reference TRBV5-6 and TRBJ2-2): DAGVTQSPTHLIKTRGQQVTLRCSPKSGHDTVSWYQQALGQGPQFIFQYYEEEERQRGNFPDRFSGHQFPNYSSELNVNALLLGDSALYLCASSFFAGLDTGELFFGEGSRLTVL.

This clone was counted a few times. The J gene is TRBJ1-2, the V gene TRBV9; tentatively, D is TRBD1 (5 bases). This CDR3 is built from 13 residues. With 4 bases removed from V and 7 bases from J, the gap between germline ends came to 14 bases. The germline V gene has CDR1 SGDLS and CDR2 YYNGEE. The CDR3 DNA reads TGTGCCAGCAGCTCGATGGTTGGGGCTGGCTACACCTTC. Protein: CASSSMVGAGYTF.

The sample holds a few counts of this clone. V gene TRBV7-9 combines with J gene TRBJ1-4, with D possibly matching TRBD1 (5 bases). The CDR3 covers 14 residues. Trimming pared 2 bases from V and 4 bases from J, leaving 8 bases between. Germline CDR1 and CDR2: SEHNR and FQNEAQ (reference sequence). CDR3 region: CASSLTGGNEKLFF. CDR3 nucleotides: TGTGCCAGCAGCTTAACGGGGGGTAATGAAAAACTGTTTTTT. Full variable domain (remainder filled in from reference TRBV7-9 and TRBJ1-4): DTGVSQNPRHKITKRGQNVTFRCDPISEHNRLYWYRQTLGQGPEFLTYFQNEAQLEKSRLLSDRFSAERPKGSFSTLEIQRTEQGDSAMYLCASSLTGGNEKLFFGSGTQLSVL.

V is TRBV7-2 and J is TRBJ2-7, with D perhaps TRBD1 (5 bases). The V and J ends lost 1 base and 4 bases respectively, with 14 bases between them. CDR1 and CDR2 (germline): SGHTA, FQGNSA. This CDR3 is built from 15 residues. In DNA form, the CDR3 reads TGTGCCAGCAGCTTAGGGGGCGGCAAAGTTTACGAGCAGTACTTC. This codes for CASSLGGGKVYEQYF. Filled out from reference TRBV7-2 and TRBJ2-7, the complete variable domain reads GAGVSQSPSNKVTEKGKDVELRCDPISGHTALYWYRQSLGQGLEFLIYFQGNSAPDKSGLPSDRFSAERTGGSVSTLTIQRTQQEDSAVYLCASSLGGGKVYEQYFGPGTRLTVT.

The rearrangement links TRBV5-6 to TRBJ1-5; possible D gene TRBD1, 5 bases. Per the germline V gene, CDR1 is SGHDT and CDR2 is YYEEEE. The CDR3 has 16 amino acids. V dropped 1 base and J dropped 7 bases, with 18 bases sitting between them. This CDR3 reads CASSLYRAGRGQPQHF. CDR3 coding DNA: TGTGCCAGCAGCTTGTACCGCGCGGGGCGCGGCCAGCCCCAGCATTTT.

V is TRBV5-4 and J is TRBJ2-1; 11 positions agree with TRBD2. This CDR3 region has 16 residues. Trimming removed 1 base from V and 6 bases from J; junction bases left unmatched: 6. Germline CDR1 and CDR2: SGHNT and YYREEE (reference sequence). CDR3 DNA: TGTGCCAGCAGCTTGTTGCTACTAGCGGGAGCCAATGAGCAGTTCTTC. Amino acid sequence: CASSLLLLAGANEQFF.

This rearrangement joins TRBV6-5 to TRBJ1-6; TRBD1 agrees at 8 bases. Germline CDR1 and CDR2: MNHEY and SVGAGI. V gave up 6 bases and J gave up 8 bases; unmatched junction bases: 6. The CDR3 consists of 14 residues. The CDR3 spells CASRDRDNYSPLHF. CDR3 bases: TGTGCCAGCAGGGACAGGGATAATTATTCACCCCTCCACTTT.

This clone occurred a few times. This chain links TRBV28 with TRBJ1-6, with TRBD1 as a possible D gene (5 bases). CDR3 length: 14 residues. With 6 bases removed from V and 13 bases from J, the gap between germline ends came to 19 bases. Germline V lookup: CDR1 MDHEN, CDR2 SYDVKM. This CDR3 is CASSLFFRGSPLHF. CDR3 DNA: TGTGCCAGCAGCCTCTTTTTCCGGGGGAGTCCCCTCCACTTT.

J is TRBJ1-2 and V is TRBV14, with D maybe TRBD1 (6 bases). Germline CDR1 and CDR2: SGHDN and FVKESK. Trimming shortened V by 4 bases and J by 3 bases, and 9 bases separated the two germline ends. CDR3 length: 13 amino acids. DNA for the CDR3: TGTGCCAGCAGCCCACAGGGATACTATGGCTACACCTTC. Translated, it gives CASSPQGYYGYTF.

The chain has TRBV7-8 and TRBJ1-4; TRBD1 might be the D (6 bases). Trimming shortened V by 2 bases and J by 8 bases, and 12 bases separated the two germline ends. The CDR3 spans 14 residues. Germline V gives CDR1 SGHVS, CDR2 FQNEAQ. CDR3 nucleotide sequence: TGTGCCAGCAGCTTAAGACAGGTCGACGAAAAACTGTTTTTT. Its translation is CASSLRQVDEKLFF.

The chain carries TRBV6-6 and TRBJ2-7; TRBD1 agrees at 9 bases. This CDR3 spans 15 amino acids. Germline lookup yields CDR1 MNHNY and CDR2 SVGAGI (reference sequence). V trimming: 4 bases; J trimming: 2 bases; junction bases outside the gene matches: 6. CDR3 coding DNA: TGTGCCAGCAGTTCTCCGGGACAGGGAACCTACGAGCAGTACTTC. Protein sequence: CASSSPGQGTYEQYF.

J is TRBJ2-7 and V is TRBV2, with 11 bases identical to TRBD1. The CDR3 covers 14 residues. Germline V gene lookup returns CDR1 SNHLY and CDR2 FYNNEI. Losses at the gene ends were 5 bases for V and 6 bases for J; bases not matched to a gene: 6. The CDR3 DNA is TGTGCCAGCAGTTTGGGACAGGGGGGTCTCGAGCAGTACTTC. This gives the protein CASSLGQGGLEQYF. Using reference TRBV2 and TRBJ2-7 for the parts outside the CDR3, the full variable domain is EPEVTQTPSHQVTQMGQEVILRCVPISNHLYFYWYRQILGQKVEFLVSFYNNEISEKSEIFDDQFSVERPDGSNFTLKIRSTKLEDSAMYFCASSLGQGGLEQYFGPGTRLTVT.